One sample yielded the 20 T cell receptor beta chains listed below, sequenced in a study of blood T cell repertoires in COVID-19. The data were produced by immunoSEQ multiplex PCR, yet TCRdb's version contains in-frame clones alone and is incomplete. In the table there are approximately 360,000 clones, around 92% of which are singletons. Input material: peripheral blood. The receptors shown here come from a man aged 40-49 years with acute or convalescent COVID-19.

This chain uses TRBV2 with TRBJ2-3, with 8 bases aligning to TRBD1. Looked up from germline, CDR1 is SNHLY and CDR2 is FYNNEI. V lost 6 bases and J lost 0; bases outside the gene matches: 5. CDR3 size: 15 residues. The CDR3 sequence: CASRDRETSTDTQYF. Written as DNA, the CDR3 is TGTGCCAGCAGGGACAGGGAGACTAGCACAGATACGCAGTATTTT. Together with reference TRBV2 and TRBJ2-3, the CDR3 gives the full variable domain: EPEVTQTPSHQVTQMGQEVILRCVPISNHLYFYWYRQILGQKVEFLVSFYNNEISEKSEIFDDQFSVERPDGSNFTLKIRSTKLEDSAMYFCASRDRETSTDTQYFGPGTRLTVL.

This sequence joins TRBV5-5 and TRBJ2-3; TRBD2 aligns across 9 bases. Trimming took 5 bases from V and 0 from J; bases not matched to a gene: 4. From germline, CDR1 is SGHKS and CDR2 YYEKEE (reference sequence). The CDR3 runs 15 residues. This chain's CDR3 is CASSSTSGSTDTQYF. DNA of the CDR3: TGTGCCAGCAGTTCGACTAGCGGAAGCACAGATACGCAGTATTTT.

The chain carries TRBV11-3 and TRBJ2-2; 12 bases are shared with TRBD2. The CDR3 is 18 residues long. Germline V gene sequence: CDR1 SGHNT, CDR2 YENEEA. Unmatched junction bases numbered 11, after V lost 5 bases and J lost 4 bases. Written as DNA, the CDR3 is TGTGCCAGCAGCCCCGGACTAGCGGGATTCAGGGGCACCGGGGAGCTGTTTTTT. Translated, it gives CASSPGLAGFRGTGELFF.

In DNA, the CDR3 is TGTGCCAGCAGCCTCCGGGGCAATGAGCAGTTCTTC. Protein product: CASSLRGNEQFF. This chain links TRBV9 with TRBJ2-1, with D possibly TRBD2 on 5 matching bases. This CDR3 region has 12 residues. Germline-derived CDR1 and CDR2 are SGDLS and YYNGEE. Trimming removed 4 bases at V and 6 bases at J, with 8 bases between.

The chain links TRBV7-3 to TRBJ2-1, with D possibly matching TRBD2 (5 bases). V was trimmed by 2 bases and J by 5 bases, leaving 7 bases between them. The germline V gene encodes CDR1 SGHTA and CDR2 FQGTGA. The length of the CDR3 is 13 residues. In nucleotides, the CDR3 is TGTGCCAGCAGCTTACAAGCGGACAATGAGCAGTTCTTC. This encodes CASSLQADNEQFF.

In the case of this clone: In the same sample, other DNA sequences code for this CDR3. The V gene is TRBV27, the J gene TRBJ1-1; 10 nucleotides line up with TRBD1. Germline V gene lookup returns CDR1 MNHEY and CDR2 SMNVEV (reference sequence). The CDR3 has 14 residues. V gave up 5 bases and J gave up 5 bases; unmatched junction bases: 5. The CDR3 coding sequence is TGTGCCAGCAGTCTAGACAGGGGGCGGACTGAAGCTTTCTTT. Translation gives CASSLDRGRTEAFF.

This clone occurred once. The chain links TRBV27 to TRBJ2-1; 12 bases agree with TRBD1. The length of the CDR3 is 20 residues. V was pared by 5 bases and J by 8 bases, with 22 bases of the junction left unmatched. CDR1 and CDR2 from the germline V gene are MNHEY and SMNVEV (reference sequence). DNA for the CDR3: TGTGCCAGCAGTCCTCGGGACAGGGGGCAGGGACTAGCGTCAATCTATGAGCAGTTCTTC. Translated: CASSPRDRGQGLASIYEQFF.

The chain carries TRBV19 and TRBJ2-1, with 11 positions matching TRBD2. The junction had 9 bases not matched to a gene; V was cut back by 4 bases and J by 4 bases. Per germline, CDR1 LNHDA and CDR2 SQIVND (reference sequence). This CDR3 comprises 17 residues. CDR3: CASSRTPGTSGYNEQFF. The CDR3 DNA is TGTGCCAGTAGTAGGACCCCCGGGACTAGCGGTTACAATGAGCAGTTCTTC.

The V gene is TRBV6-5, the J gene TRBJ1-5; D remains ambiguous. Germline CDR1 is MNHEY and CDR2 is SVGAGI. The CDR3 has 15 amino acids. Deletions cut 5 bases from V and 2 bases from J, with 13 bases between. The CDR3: CASSTRTEGNQPQHF. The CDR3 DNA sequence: TGTGCCAGCAGTACTAGGACTGAGGGCAATCAGCCCCAGCATTTT.

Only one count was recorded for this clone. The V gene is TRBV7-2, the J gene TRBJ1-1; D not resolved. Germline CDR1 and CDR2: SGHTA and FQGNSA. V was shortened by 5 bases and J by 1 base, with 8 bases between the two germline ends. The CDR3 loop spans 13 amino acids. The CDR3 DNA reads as TGTGCCAGCAGCCCCCGGAGGAACACTGAAGCTTTCTTT. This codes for CASSPRRNTEAFF.

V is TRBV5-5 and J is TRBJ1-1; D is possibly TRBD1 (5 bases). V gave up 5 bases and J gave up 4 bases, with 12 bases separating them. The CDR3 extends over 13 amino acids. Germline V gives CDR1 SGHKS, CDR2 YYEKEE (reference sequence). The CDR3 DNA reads TGTGCCAGCAGTCCAGGGTATAGCACTGAAGCTTTCTTT. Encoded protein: CASSPGYSTEAFF.

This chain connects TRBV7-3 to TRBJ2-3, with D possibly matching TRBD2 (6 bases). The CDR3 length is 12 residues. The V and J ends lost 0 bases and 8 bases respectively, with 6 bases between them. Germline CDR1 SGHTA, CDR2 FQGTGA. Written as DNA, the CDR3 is TGTGCCAGCAGCTTAACGGGGGGTACGCAGTATTTT. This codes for CASSLTGGTQYF.

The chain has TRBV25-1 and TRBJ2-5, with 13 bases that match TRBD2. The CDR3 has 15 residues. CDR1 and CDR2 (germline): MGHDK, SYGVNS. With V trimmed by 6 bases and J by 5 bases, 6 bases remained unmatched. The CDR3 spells CASSPLTSGRETQYF. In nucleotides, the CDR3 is TGTGCCAGCAGCCCTCTGACTAGCGGGAGGGAGACCCAGTACTTC.

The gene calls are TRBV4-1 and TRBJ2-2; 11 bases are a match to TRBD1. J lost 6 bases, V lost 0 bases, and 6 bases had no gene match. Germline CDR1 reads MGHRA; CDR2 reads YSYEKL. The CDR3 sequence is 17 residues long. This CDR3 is CASSQDGTGGYPGELFF. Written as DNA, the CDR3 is TGCGCCAGCAGCCAAGATGGGACAGGGGGGTATCCCGGGGAGCTGTTTTTT.

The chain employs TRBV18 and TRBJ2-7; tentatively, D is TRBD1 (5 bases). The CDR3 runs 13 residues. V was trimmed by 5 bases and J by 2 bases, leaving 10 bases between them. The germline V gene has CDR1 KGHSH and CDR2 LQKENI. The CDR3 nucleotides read TGTGCCAGCTCAGTTCAGGGTCCCTACGAGCAGTACTTC. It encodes CASSVQGPYEQYF.

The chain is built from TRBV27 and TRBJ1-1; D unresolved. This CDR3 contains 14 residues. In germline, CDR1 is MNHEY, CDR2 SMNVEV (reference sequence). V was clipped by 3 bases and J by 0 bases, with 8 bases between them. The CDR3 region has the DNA TGTGCCAGCAGTTTTGGGCACATGAACACTGAAGCTTTCTTT. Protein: CASSFGHMNTEAFF.

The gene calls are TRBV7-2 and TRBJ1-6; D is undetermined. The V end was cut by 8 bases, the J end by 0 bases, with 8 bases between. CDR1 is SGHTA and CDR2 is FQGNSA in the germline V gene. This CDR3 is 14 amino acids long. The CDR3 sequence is CASLRSSYNSPLHF. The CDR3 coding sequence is TGTGCCAGCTTACGGAGCTCCTATAATTCACCCCTCCACTTT.

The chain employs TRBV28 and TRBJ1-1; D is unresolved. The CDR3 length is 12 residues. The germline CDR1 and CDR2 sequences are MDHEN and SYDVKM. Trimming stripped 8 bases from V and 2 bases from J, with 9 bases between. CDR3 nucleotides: TGTGCCAGCGTTCGGTCCAACACTGAAGCTTTCTTT. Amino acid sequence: CASVRSNTEAFF.

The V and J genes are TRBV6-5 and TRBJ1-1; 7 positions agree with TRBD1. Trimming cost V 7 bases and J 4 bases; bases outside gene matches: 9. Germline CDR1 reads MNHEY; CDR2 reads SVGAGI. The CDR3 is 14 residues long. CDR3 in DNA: TGTGCCAGCACCCTAGACAGGGTGAGCACTGAAGCTTTCTTT. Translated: CASTLDRVSTEAFF.

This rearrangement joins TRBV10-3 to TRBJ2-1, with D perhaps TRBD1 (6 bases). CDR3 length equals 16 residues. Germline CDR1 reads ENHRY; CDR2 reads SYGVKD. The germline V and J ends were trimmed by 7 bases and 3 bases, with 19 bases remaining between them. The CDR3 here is CAINRQDEAYYNEQFF. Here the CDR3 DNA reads TGTGCCATCAACCGACAGGACGAAGCGTACTACAATGAGCAGTTCTTC.